This TCR beta chain was recovered during a study of blood T cell repertoires in COVID-19. J lost 1 base, V lost 3 bases, and 9 bases had no gene match. The CDR3 covers 18 residues. Germline CDR1 and CDR2: SGHTA and FQGNSA. In the original processing: Reference gene primer amplification gave estimated nucleated cell counts. TCRdb keeps only in-frame clones here, not all; method: immunoSEQ multiplex PCR. That table furnishes V, J and clone size, whereas the DNA furnished D and trimming. The sample includes 100,000 to 150,000 clones, 92% of them seen just once. Patients of the Seattle cohort, enrolled during active infection, were followed longitudinally. This clone was detected only once.

The rearrangement links TRBV7-2 to TRBJ2-5; 12 bases fit TRBD2. This sequence was found in a man in his fifties or sixties with COVID-19, enrolled during active disease. Sequencing was done on a sample of peripheral blood. This chain's CDR3 is CASSLMRLAGVSQETQYF. CDR3 coding DNA: TGTGCCAGCAGCTTGATGCGACTAGCGGGAGTAAGCCAAGAGACCCAGTACTTC.